These 10 T cell receptor beta chains were all obtained from the same sample, sequenced in a study of shared clonotypes between healthy human individuals (dated by TCRdb to 2019 to 2021). Preparation of the library involved the immunoSEQ multiplex PCR assay. In its TCRdb copy, this immuneACCESS table keeps in-frame sequences only and misses some clones. Where compared with another copy, unresolved V genes explain less than half of these, and the others have no known cause. The sample yields about 1.1 million clones; approximately 78% were counted once. The biggest ten clones account for under 0.6% of the sample. The sequenced sample was memory CD4+ T cells from PBMCs. The cell subset or site label, read with the paper, signifies: CD45RA-negative fraction. Source of these receptors: a young man in good health. Some clones in this sample may be carry-over from other donors' samples.

The V gene is TRBV28, the J gene TRBJ1-2; no firm D call. CDR1 is MDHEN and CDR2 is SYDVKM in the germline V gene. The CDR3 runs 13 residues. V was shortened by 8 bases and J by 0 bases, with 10 bases between the two germline ends. The CDR3 here is CASCLFTNYGYTF. The CDR3 DNA sequence: TGTGCCAGCTGCCTCTTTACTAACTATGGCTACACCTTC.

The chain joins TRBV7-2 to TRBJ2-1, with TRBD2 matching 7 bases. The germline V gene encodes CDR1 SGHTA and CDR2 FQGNSA. Trimming at V came to 4 bases and at J to 6 bases, leaving 3 bases not matched to a gene. CDR3 length: 13 amino acids. The CDR3 DNA reads TGTGCCAGCAGCTCACGGACTAGCAATGAGCAGTTCTTC. Its protein is CASSSRTSNEQFF. The variable domain in full, with the rest retrieved from reference TRBV7-2 and TRBJ2-1, is GAGVSQSPSNKVTEKGKDVELRCDPISGHTALYWYRQSLGQGLEFLIYFQGNSAPDKSGLPSDRFSAERTGGSVSTLTIQRTQQEDSAVYLCASSSRTSNEQFFGPGTRLTVL.

The chain's CDR3 is CASSYTRGPYEQYF. The CDR3 nucleotides read TGTGCCAGCAGTTACACTAGGGGGCCTTACGAGCAGTACTTC. The chain combines TRBV6-5 with TRBJ2-5, with 7 nucleotides matching TRBD1. The end of the DNA is better explained by TRBJ2-7, so the J call may be wrong. The germline CDR1 and CDR2 sequences are MNHEY and SVGAGI. The CDR3 extends over 14 amino acids.

This clone was counted a few times. This chain uses TRBV9 with TRBJ1-4, with D maybe TRBD1 (5 bases). This CDR3 region has 15 residues. Germline CDR1 reads SGDLS; CDR2 reads YYNGEE. V was shortened by 3 bases and J by 2 bases, with 11 bases between the two germline ends. The CDR3, as DNA: TGTGCCAGCAGCGGGGGCGCTTATACTAATGAAAAACTGTTTTTT. This gives the protein CASSGGAYTNEKLFF. The full variable domain, in which reference TRBV9 and TRBJ1-4 provide the parts outside the CDR3, is DSGVTQTPKHLITATGQRVTLRCSPRSGDLSVYWYQQSLDQGLQFLIQYYNGEERAKGNILERFSAQQFPDLHSELNLSSLELGDSALYFCASSGGAYTNEKLFFGSGTQLSVL.

The rearrangement joins TRBV4-1 to TRBJ2-6; the D gene is possibly TRBD1 (5 bases). The CDR3 runs to 16 residues. V was pared by 0 bases and J by 3 bases, with 9 bases between. The germline CDR1 and CDR2 sequences are MGHRA and YSYEKL. CDR3 loop: CASSQDRRVGANVLTF. DNA of the CDR3: TGCGCCAGCAGCCAAGATCGCAGGGTTGGGGCCAACGTCCTGACTTTC.

The rearrangement links TRBV6-5 to TRBJ1-2; no clear D gene. Germline V gene sequence: CDR1 MNHEY, CDR2 SVGAGI. Trimming left V 10 bases short and J 8 bases short, with 20 bases between. CDR3 length equals 13 residues. CDR3 loop: CATKELSRGGYTF. The DNA of the CDR3 is TGTGCCACCAAAGAACTTTCACGCGGAGGCTACACCTTC.

The rearrangement joins TRBV19 to TRBJ2-7; 8 bases match TRBD1. The J segment lost 1 base and the V segment lost 5 bases, leaving 10 bases of the junction unmatched. Per the germline V gene, CDR1 is LNHDA and CDR2 is SQIVND (reference sequence). The CDR3 runs 16 residues. DNA for the CDR3: TGTGCCAGTAGTGCCCCGGGGTGGACAGGGTCCTACGAGCAGTACTTC. Its protein product is CASSAPGWTGSYEQYF.

This chain connects TRBV7-3 to TRBJ2-5, with D tentatively TRBD2 (7 bases). Germline V CDR1 and CDR2: SGHTA, FQGTGA. Trimming shortened V by 0 bases and J by 5 bases, and 13 bases separated the two germline ends. The CDR3 has 15 amino acids. CDR3 loop: CASSLTGGLRETQYF. The CDR3 DNA is TGTGCCAGCAGCTTAACGGGGGGGCTCCGGGAGACCCAGTACTTC.

The V and J genes are TRBV5-4 and TRBJ1-2; D may be TRBD1 (5 bases). Germline CDR1 SGHNT, CDR2 YYREEE (reference sequence). Between the trimmed V and J ends, which lost 4 bases and 4 bases, there was a span of 11 bases. The CDR3 runs 13 residues. The CDR3 reads CASSLRDPYGYTF. The CDR3 coding sequence is TGTGCCAGCAGCCTCAGGGATCCCTATGGCTACACCTTC.

With regard to this clone: At the DNA level, this CDR3 is encoded by other sequences in the same sample as well. This chain links TRBV11-2 with TRBJ2-3, with unresolved D. V lost 0 bases and J lost 6, with 7 bases in between. The CDR3 covers 13 residues. The germline CDR1 and CDR2 sequences are SGHAT and FQNNGV. In DNA form, the CDR3 reads TGTGCCAGCAGCTTAGATCTTGCCGATACGCAGTATTTT. It specifies CASSLDLADTQYF. Full variable domain (missing parts from reference TRBV11-2 and TRBJ2-3): EAGVAQSPRYKIIEKRQSVAFWCNPISGHATLYWYQQILGQGPKLLIQFQNNGVVDDSQLPKDRFSAERLKGVDSTLKIQPAKLEDSAVYLCASSLDLADTQYFGPGTRLTVL.